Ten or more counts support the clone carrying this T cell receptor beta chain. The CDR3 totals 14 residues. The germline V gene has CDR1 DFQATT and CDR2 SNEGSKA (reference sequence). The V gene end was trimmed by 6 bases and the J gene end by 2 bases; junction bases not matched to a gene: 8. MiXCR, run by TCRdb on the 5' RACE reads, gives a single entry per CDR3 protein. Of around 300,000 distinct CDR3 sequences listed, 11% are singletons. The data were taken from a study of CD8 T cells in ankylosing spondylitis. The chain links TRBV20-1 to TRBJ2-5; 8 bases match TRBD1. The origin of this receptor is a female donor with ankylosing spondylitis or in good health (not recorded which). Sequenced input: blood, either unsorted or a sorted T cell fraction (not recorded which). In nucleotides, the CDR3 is TGCAGTGCGAGTACCGGGACAGGTCAAGAGACCCAGTACTTC. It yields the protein CSASTGTGQETQYF.